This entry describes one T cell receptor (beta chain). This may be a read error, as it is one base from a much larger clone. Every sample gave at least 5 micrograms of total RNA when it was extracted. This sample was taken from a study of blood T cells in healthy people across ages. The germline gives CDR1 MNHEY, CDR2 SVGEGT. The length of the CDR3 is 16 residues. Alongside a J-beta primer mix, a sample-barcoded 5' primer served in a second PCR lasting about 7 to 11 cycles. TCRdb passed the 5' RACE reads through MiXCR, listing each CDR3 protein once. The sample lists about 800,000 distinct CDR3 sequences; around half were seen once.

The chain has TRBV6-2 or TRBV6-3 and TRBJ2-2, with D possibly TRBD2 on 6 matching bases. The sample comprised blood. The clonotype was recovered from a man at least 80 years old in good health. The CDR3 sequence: CTSSYSASVNTGELFF. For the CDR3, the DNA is TGTACCAGCAGTTACTCTGCTAGCGTCAACACCGGGGAGCTGTTTTTT.